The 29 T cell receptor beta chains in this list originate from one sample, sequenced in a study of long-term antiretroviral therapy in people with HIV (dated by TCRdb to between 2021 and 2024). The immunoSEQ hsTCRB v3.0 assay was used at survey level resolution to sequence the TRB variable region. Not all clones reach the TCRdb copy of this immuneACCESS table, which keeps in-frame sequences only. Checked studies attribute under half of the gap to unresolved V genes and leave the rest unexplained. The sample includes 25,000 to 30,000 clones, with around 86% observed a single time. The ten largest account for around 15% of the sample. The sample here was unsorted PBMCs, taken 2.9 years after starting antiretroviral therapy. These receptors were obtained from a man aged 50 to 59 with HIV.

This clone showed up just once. The CDR3: CASSPGQTYNQPQHF. CDR3 nucleotides: TGTGCCAGCAGCCCGGGGCAGACTTACAATCAGCCCCAGCATTTT. The chain joins TRBV27 to TRBJ1-5, with TRBD1 as a possible D gene (5 bases). V was pared by 6 bases and J by 3 bases, with 15 bases between. CDR3 length: 15 residues. From germline, CDR1 is MNHEY and CDR2 SMNVEV (reference sequence).

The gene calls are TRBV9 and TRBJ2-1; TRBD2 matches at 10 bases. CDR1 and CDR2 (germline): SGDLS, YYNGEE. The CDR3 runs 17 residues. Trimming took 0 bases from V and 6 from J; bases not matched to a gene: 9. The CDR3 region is CASSVGPGTSVGNEQFF. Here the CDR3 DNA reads TGTGCCAGCAGCGTAGGTCCAGGGACTAGCGTGGGCAATGAGCAGTTCTTC.

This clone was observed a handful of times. The CDR3 loop reads CASSEGPLGEQYF. In nucleotides, the CDR3 is TGTGCCAGCAGTGAAGGGCCTCTGGGCGAGCAGTACTTC. The chain uses TRBV2 and TRBJ2-7; unclear D gene. CDR1 and CDR2 (germline): SNHLY, FYNNEI. This CDR3 region has 13 residues. Trimming pared 1 base from V and 6 bases from J, leaving 10 bases between.

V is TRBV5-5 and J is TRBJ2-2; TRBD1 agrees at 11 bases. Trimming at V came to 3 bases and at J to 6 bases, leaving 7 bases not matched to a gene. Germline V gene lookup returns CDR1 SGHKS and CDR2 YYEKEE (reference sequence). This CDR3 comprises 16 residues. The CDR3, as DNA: TGTGCCAGCAGCTGGAGAAGGGGACAGGGGGCCGGGGAGCTGTTTTTT. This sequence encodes CASSWRRGQGAGELFF.

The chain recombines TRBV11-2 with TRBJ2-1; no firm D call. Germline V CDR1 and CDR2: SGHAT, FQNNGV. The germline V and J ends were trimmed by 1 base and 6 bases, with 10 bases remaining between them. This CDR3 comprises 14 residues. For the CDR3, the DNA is TGTGCCAGCAGCTTAGTTCCCATTGGCAATGAGCAGTTCTTC. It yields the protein CASSLVPIGNEQFF.

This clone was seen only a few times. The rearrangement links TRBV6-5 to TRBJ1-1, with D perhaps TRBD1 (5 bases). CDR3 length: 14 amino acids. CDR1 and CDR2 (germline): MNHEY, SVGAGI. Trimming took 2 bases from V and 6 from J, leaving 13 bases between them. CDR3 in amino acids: CASSYGRGWPEAFF. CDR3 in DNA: TGTGCCAGCAGTTACGGGAGGGGATGGCCTGAAGCTTTCTTT.

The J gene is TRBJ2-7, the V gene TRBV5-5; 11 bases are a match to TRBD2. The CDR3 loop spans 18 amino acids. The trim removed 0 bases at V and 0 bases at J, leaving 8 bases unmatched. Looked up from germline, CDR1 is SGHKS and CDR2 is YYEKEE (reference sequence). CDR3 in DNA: TGTGCCAGCAGCTTGGTTCTAGCGGGGGGTCCGAGCTCCTACGAGCAGTACTTC. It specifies CASSLVLAGGPSSYEQYF.

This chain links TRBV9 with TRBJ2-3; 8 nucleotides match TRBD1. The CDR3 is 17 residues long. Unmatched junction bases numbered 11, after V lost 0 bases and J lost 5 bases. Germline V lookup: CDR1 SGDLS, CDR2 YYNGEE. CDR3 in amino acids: CASSVAAQGAYEDTQYF. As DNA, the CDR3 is TGTGCCAGCAGCGTAGCGGCTCAGGGGGCATACGAAGATACGCAGTATTTT.

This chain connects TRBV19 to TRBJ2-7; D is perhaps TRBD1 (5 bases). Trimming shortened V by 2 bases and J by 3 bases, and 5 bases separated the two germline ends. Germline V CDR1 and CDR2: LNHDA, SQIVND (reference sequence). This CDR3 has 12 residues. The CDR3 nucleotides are TGTGCCAGTAGTATACAGGGCTACGAGCAGTACTTC. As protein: CASSIQGYEQYF.

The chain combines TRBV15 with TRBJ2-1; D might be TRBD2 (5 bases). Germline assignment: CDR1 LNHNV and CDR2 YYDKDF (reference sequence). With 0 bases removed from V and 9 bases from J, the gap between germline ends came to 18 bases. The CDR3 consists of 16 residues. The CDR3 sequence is CATSRDWQTNGGEQFF. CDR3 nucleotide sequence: TGTGCCACCAGCAGAGATTGGCAAACGAATGGAGGTGAGCAGTTCTTC.

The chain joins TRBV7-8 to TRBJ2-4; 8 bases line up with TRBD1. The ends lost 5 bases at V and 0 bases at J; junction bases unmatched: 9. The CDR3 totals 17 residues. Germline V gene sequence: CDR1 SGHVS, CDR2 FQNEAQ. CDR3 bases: TGTGCCAGCAGCCTCAATGACAGGGGACTAGCCAAAAACATTCAGTACTTC. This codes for CASSLNDRGLAKNIQYF.

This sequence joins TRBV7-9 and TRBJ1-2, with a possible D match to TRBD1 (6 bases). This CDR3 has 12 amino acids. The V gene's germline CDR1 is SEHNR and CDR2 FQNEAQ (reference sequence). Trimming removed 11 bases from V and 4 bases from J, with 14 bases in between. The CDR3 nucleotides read TGTGCCCTAGGGGGGCTAGCCTATGGCTACACCTTC. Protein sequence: CALGGLAYGYTF.

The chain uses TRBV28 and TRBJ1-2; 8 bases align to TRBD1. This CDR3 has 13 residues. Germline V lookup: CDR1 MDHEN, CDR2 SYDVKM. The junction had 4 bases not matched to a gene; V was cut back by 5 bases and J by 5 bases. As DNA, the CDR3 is TGTGCCAGCAGTATGACAGGGGAATATGGCTACACCTTC. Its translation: CASSMTGEYGYTF.

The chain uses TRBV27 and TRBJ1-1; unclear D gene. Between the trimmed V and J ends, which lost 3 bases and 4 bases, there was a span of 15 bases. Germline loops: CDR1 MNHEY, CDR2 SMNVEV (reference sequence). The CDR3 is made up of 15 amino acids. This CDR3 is CASSLFGVQATEAFF. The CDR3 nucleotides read TGTGCCAGCAGTTTGTTCGGGGTCCAGGCCACTGAAGCTTTCTTT.

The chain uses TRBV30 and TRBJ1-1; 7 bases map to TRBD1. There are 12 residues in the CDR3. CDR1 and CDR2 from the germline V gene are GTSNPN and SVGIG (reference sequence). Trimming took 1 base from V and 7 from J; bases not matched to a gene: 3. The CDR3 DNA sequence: TGTGCCTGGAGTGCAGGGGACAGTGAAGCTTTCTTT. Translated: CAWSAGDSEAFF. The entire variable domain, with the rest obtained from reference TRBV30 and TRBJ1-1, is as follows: SQTIHQWPATLVQPVGSPLSLECTVEGTSNPNLYWYRQAAGRGLQLLFYSVGIGQISSEVPQNLSASRPQDRQFILSSKKLLLSDSGFYLCAWSAGDSEAFFGQGTRLTVV.

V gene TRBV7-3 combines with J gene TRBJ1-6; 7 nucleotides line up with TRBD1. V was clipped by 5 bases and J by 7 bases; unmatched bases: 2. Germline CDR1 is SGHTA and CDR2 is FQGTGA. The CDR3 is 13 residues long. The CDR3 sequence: CASSPGGNSPLHF. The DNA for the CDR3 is TGTGCCAGCAGCCCAGGGGGGAATTCACCCCTCCACTTT.

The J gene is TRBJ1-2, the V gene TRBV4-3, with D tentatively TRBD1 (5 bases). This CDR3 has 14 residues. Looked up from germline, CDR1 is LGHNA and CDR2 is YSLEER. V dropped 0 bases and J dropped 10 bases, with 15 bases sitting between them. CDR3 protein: CASSQEWQGEVYTF. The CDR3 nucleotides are TGCGCCAGCAGCCAAGAATGGCAGGGAGAAGTCTACACCTTC.

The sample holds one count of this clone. This chain's CDR3 is CASSTDRRNQPQHF. CDR3 nucleotide sequence: TGTGCCAGTAGTACAGACAGGAGAAATCAGCCCCAGCATTTT. The chain employs TRBV19 and TRBJ1-5; a weak D match, TRBD1 (6 bases). This CDR3 is built from 14 residues. Trimming stripped 4 bases from V and 4 bases from J, with 11 bases between. Germline CDR1 LNHDA, CDR2 SQIVND (reference sequence).

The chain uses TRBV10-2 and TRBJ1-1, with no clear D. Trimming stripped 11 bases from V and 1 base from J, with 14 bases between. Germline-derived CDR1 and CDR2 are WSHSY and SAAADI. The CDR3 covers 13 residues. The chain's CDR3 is CAGGRDWNTEAFF. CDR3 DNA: TGCGCCGGCGGCCGCGACTGGAACACTGAAGCTTTCTTT.

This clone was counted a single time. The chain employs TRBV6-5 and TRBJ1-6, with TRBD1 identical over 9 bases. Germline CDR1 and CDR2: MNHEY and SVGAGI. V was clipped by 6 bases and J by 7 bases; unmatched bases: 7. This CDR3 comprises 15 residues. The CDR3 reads CASRIQGAANSPLHF. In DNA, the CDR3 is TGTGCCAGCAGAATACAGGGGGCGGCAAATTCACCCCTCCACTTT.

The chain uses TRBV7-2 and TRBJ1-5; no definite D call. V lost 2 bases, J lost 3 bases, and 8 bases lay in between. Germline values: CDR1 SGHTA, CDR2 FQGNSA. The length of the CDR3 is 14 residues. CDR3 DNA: TGTGCCAGCAGCTTACAACCGTTCAATCAGCCCCAGCATTTT. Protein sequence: CASSLQPFNQPQHF.

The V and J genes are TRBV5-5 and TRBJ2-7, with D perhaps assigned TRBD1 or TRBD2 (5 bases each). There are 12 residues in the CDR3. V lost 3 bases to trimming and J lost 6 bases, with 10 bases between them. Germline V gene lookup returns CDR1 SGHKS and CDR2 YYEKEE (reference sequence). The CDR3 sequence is CASSSTGREQYF. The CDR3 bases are TGTGCCAGCAGCTCAACGGGGCGCGAGCAGTACTTC.

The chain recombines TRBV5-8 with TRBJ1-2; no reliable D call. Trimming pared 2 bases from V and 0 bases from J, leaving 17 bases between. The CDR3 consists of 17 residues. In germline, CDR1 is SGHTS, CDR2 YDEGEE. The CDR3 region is CASSFLIPRKANYGYTF. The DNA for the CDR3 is TGTGCCAGCAGCTTTTTGATCCCCAGAAAAGCTAACTATGGCTACACCTTC.

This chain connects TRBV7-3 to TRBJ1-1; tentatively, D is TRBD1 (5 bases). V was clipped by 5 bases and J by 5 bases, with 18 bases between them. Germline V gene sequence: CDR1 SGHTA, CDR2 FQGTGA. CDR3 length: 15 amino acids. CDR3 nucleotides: TGTGCCAGCAGCCTTGGGGGGTCCCGGGGGACTGAAGCTTTCTTT. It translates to CASSLGGSRGTEAFF.

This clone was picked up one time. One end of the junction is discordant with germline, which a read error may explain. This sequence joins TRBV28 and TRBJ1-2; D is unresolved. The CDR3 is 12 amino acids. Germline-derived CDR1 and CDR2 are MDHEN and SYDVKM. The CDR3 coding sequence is TGTGCCAGCAGTGAAAGGAACTCTGGCTACACCTTC. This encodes CASSERNSGYTF.

CDR3 loop: CASSPTGGQNIQYF. Here the CDR3 DNA reads TGTGCCAGCAGCCCGACAGGGGGCCAAAACATTCAGTACTTC. The chain links TRBV7-9 to TRBJ2-4; TRBD1 agrees at 10 bases. The CDR3 loop spans 14 amino acids. CDR1 and CDR2 from the germline V gene are SEHNR and FQNEAQ (reference sequence). V lost 5 bases and J lost 5; bases outside the gene matches: 3.

CDR3 coding DNA: TGTGCCAGCAGCTCGGGACCTAGGAATGAAGCTTTCTTT. This encodes CASSSGPRNEAFF. This chain connects TRBV7-8 to TRBJ1-1; D is perhaps TRBD1 (5 bases). Germline V gene lookup returns CDR1 SGHVS and CDR2 FQNEAQ. With 4 bases removed from V and 7 bases from J, the gap between germline ends came to 13 bases. This CDR3 spans 13 amino acids.

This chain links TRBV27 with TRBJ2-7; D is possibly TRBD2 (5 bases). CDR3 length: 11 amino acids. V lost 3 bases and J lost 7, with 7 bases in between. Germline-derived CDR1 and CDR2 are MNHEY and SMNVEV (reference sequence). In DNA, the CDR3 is TGTGCCAGCAGTTTTCGGGGAGAGCAGTACTTC. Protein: CASSFRGEQYF.

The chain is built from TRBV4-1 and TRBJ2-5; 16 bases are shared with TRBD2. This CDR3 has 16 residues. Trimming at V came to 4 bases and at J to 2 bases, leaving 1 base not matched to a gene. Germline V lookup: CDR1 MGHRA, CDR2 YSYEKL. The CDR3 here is CASSPGLAGGQETQYF. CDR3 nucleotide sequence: TGCGCCAGCAGCCCGGGACTAGCGGGGGGGCAAGAGACCCAGTACTTC.